Sequencing of this TCR beta chain was carried out in a study of memory CD4+ T cells and cytomegalovirus serostatus. About the study: Of the healthy Belgian adults, fewer than 10 were CMV seropositive and approximately 25 seronegative. Study conclusions and caveats: About two fifths of the roughly 150 known CMV-associated TCRbeta sequences appeared in CD4+ memory. The CMV-associated TCR signature appears largely within the CD4+ memory repertoire.

About this clone itself: No antigen is known for it.

Single viable CD3+CD4+CD8-CD45RO+ cells were sorted as the memory CD4+ T cells. CDR1 is SGHKS and CDR2 is YYEKEE in the germline V gene (reference sequence). Trimming shortened V by 1 base and J by 8 bases, and 12 bases separated the two germline ends. The CDR3 length is 13 residues. Original processing methods: Out-of-frame sequences were removed, leaving a few million distinct TCRbeta sequences. Using immunoSEQ multiplex PCR, the repertoire was profiled, and TCRdb retains in-frame clones only, with some absent. V, J and clone size were drawn from that table, and D and trimming were deduced from the DNA. This sample has about 44,000 clones, with 76% found just once.

The rearrangement links TRBV5-5 to TRBJ1-1; D uncertain. The source is an adult in good health and CMV-seronegative. Sequenced sample: memory CD4+ T cells from blood. The CDR3 region has the DNA TGTGCCAGCAGCTTGTTCGAGGTCAGAGAAGCTTTCTTT. Translation: CASSLFEVREAFF.